The 13 T cell receptor beta chains in this list originate from one sample, sequenced in a study of cytomegalovirus exposure and HLA in healthy donors. PCR was performed using 60 Vbeta and 13 Jbeta primers. The repertoire was sequenced with immunoSEQ multiplex PCR; TCRdb's copy has only in-frame clones and lacks some. The profile shows 98,000 or so clones, 76% of them singletons. The sequencing sample was made of PBMCs. These receptors were obtained from a woman in her late teens or twenties in good health and CMV-seropositive.

CDR3 loop: CASSEVPADARTDTQYF. The CDR3 nucleotides read TGTGCCAGCAGTGAAGTTCCAGCGGACGCGCGCACAGATACGCAGTATTTT. This rearrangement joins TRBV6-1 to TRBJ2-3, with D perhaps matching TRBD2 (5 bases). Between the trimmed V and J ends, which lost 1 base and 1 base, there was a span of 15 bases. Germline V CDR1 and CDR2: MNHNS, SASEGT. The CDR3 is 17 residues long.

This clone was recorded a few times. V and J are TRBV7-9 and TRBJ1-4; no clear D. The CDR3 covers 14 residues. Per germline, CDR1 SEHNR and CDR2 FQNEAQ (reference sequence). V shed 0 bases and J shed 6 bases, with 8 bases lying between them. The DNA for the CDR3 is TGTGCCAGCAGCTTAGCAGGGAGGGATGAAAAACTGTTTTTT. Protein: CASSLAGRDEKLFF. Full variable domain (rest looked up from reference TRBV7-9 and TRBJ1-4): DTGVSQNPRHKITKRGQNVTFRCDPISEHNRLYWYRQTLGQGPEFLTYFQNEAQLEKSRLLSDRFSAERPKGSFSTLEIQRTEQGDSAMYLCASSLAGRDEKLFFGSGTQLSVL.

The chain links TRBV9 to TRBJ2-1, with D maybe TRBD2 (6 bases). CDR1 is SGDLS and CDR2 is YYNGEE in the germline V gene. V lost 3 bases and J 5 bases, leaving 24 bases between the germline ends. The CDR3 length is 18 residues. CDR3 sequence reads: CASSDPTHAGGLDNEQFF. The CDR3 bases are TGTGCCAGCAGCGACCCTACCCACGCCGGGGGTTTAGACAATGAGCAGTTCTTC.

This rearrangement joins TRBV27 to TRBJ2-7; TRBD2 aligns across 14 bases. With 3 bases clipped from V and 4 bases from J, the junction kept 2 bases outside the gene matches. This CDR3 has 15 amino acids. Germline V gene sequence: CDR1 MNHEY, CDR2 SMNVEV (reference sequence). This CDR3 is CASSFGTSGGYEQYF. The CDR3 nucleotides read TGTGCCAGCAGTTTCGGGACTAGCGGGGGATACGAGCAGTACTTC.

The chain is built from TRBV6-5 and TRBJ2-5; the match to TRBD1 covers 9 bases. The V and J ends lost 2 bases and 2 bases, in that order; junction bases with no gene match: 3. The CDR3 sequence is 15 residues long. CDR1 MNHEY and CDR2 SVGAGI come from the germline V gene. CDR3 region: CASSYQTGGQETQYF. The CDR3 coding sequence is TGTGCCAGCAGTTACCAGACAGGGGGGCAAGAGACCCAGTACTTC.

The V and J genes are TRBV27 and TRBJ1-2, with D perhaps TRBD1 (5 bases). Germline V gene data show CDR1 as MNHEY and CDR2 as SMNVEV (reference sequence). The CDR3 is made up of 15 amino acids. Trimming left V 3 bases short and J 0 bases short, with 11 bases between. The CDR3 bases are TGTGCCAGCAGTTTCACAGGCCGACCTAACTATGGCTACACCTTC. Protein: CASSFTGRPNYGYTF.

V gene TRBV9 combines with J gene TRBJ2-1, with 13 nucleotides matching TRBD2. CDR3 size: 17 residues. The ends lost 0 bases at V and 4 bases at J; junction bases unmatched: 4. Germline V gene data show CDR1 as SGDLS and CDR2 as YYNGEE. CDR3 sequence reads: CASSVGGTSGIYNEQFF. The CDR3 DNA follows: TGTGCCAGCAGCGTAGGGGGGACTAGCGGGATTTACAATGAGCAGTTCTTC.

The gene calls are TRBV5-1 and TRBJ2-5; 7 nucleotides agree with TRBD1. The V and J ends lost 5 bases and 5 bases, in that order; junction bases with no gene match: 6. Germline V gene lookup returns CDR1 SGHRS and CDR2 YFSETQ. This CDR3 spans 13 amino acids. Here the CDR3 DNA reads TGCGCCAGCAGGCCAGGGGGTTGGGAGACCCAGTACTTC. This gives the protein CASRPGGWETQYF.

The chain recombines TRBV7-8 with TRBJ2-3, with D perhaps matching TRBD2 (5 bases). V dropped 6 bases and J dropped 8 bases, with 21 bases sitting between them. The germline CDR1 and CDR2 sequences are SGHVS and FQNEAQ. This CDR3 comprises 15 residues. In DNA form, the CDR3 reads TGTGCCAGCAGTCTAAGCTACCGGTCAGGAGGTACGCAGTATTTT. It specifies CASSLSYRSGGTQYF.

This chain joins TRBV6-6 and TRBJ1-2, with D tentatively TRBD1 (5 bases). The CDR3 is 13 amino acids. The ends were cut back, 3 bases at V and 7 bases at J, with 12 bases in the middle. Germline loops: CDR1 MNHNY, CDR2 SVGAGI (reference sequence). Here the CDR3 DNA reads TGTGCCAGCAGTTATGGGGGGGTGTTTGGCTACACCTTC. Translating it yields CASSYGGVFGYTF.

This rearrangement joins TRBV30 to TRBJ1-1; 9 nucleotides line up with TRBD1. J was trimmed by 4 bases and V by 5 bases; bases with no gene match: 8. CDR3 length equals 14 residues. Germline V lookup: CDR1 GTSNPN, CDR2 SVGIG (reference sequence). The chain's CDR3 is CAWDSGTGTTEAFF. In DNA form, the CDR3 reads TGTGCCTGGGATTCCGGGACAGGGACCACTGAAGCTTTCTTT.

The chain links TRBV6-1 to TRBJ2-7, with D maybe TRBD1 (6 bases). Germline CDR1 and CDR2: MNHNS and SASEGT. This CDR3 is 15 amino acids long. Trimming left V 7 bases short and J 2 bases short, with 18 bases between. The CDR3 region has the DNA TGTGCCAGCACAGCGTTGCAGGGGCCCGCCTACGAGCAGTACTTC. It is translated as CASTALQGPAYEQYF.

V and J are TRBV9 and TRBJ2-7; TRBD2 agrees at 12 bases. Unmatched junction bases numbered 8, after V lost 4 bases and J lost 6 bases. Germline assignment: CDR1 SGDLS and CDR2 YYNGEE. The CDR3 has 15 residues. The CDR3 nucleotides read TGTGCCAGCAGCCCCAGACTAGCGGGAGTAGGCGAGCAGTACTTC. Translated: CASSPRLAGVGEQYF. Using reference TRBV9 and TRBJ2-7 for the parts outside the CDR3, the full variable domain is DSGVTQTPKHLITATGQRVTLRCSPRSGDLSVYWYQQSLDQGLQFLIQYYNGEERAKGNILERFSAQQFPDLHSELNLSSLELGDSALYFCASSPRLAGVGEQYFGPGTRLTVT.